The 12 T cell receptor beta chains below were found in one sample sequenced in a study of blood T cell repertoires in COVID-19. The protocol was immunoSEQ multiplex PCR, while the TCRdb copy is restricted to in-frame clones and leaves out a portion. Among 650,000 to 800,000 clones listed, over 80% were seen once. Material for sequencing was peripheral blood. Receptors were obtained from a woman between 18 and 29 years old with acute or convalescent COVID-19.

The chain's CDR3 is CAGGEDDYGYTF. Here the CDR3 DNA reads TGTGCCGGGGGGGAGGATGACTATGGCTACACCTTC. V usage is TRBV7-9 and J usage is TRBJ1-2; D perhaps matches TRBD1 (5 bases). Germline lookup yields CDR1 SEHNR and CDR2 FQNEAQ (reference sequence). V shed 11 bases and J shed 3 bases, with 13 bases lying between them. The CDR3 has 12 residues.

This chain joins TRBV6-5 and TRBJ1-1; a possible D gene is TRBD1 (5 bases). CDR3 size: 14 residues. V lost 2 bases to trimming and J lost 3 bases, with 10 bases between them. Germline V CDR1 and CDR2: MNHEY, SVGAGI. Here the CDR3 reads CASSYLRGDTEAFF. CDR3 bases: TGTGCCAGCAGTTACCTCCGGGGGGACACTGAAGCTTTCTTT.

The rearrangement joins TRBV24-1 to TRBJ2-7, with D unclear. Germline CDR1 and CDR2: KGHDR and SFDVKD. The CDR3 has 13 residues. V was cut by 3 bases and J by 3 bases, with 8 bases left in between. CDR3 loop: CATSDRVFYEQYF. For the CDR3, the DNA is TGTGCCACCAGTGATCGGGTCTTCTACGAGCAGTACTTC.

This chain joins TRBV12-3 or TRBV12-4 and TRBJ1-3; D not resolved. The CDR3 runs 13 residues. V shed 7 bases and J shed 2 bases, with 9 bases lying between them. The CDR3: CASILLPGNTIYF. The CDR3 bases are TGTGCCAGCATTCTCCTTCCTGGAAACACCATATATTTT.

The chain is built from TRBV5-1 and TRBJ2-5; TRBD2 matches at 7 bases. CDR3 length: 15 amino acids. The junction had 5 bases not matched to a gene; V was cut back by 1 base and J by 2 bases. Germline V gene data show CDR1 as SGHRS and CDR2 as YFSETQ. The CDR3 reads CASSLYGGGQETQYF. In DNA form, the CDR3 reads TGCGCCAGCAGCTTGTATGGGGGGGGACAAGAGACCCAGTACTTC.

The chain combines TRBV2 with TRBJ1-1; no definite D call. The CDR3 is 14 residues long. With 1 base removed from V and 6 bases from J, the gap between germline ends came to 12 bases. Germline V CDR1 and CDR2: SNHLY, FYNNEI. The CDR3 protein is CASSEVKGVAEAFF. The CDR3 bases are TGTGCCAGCAGTGAAGTCAAGGGAGTGGCTGAAGCTTTCTTT.

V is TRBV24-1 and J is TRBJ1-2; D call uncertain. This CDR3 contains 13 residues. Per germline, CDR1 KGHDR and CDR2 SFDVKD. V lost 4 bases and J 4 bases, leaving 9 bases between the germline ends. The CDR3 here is CATSDGVSYGYTF. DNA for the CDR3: TGTGCCACCAGTGACGGGGTCTCCTATGGCTACACCTTC.

The CDR3 DNA is TGTGCCAGCAGTTACGCCGGGACAGGGACGAACTATGGCTACACCTTC. Its translation is CASSYAGTGTNYGYTF. V is TRBV6-5 and J is TRBJ1-2, with TRBD1 identical over 9 bases. The CDR3 spans 16 residues. With 2 bases clipped from V and 2 bases from J, the junction kept 6 bases outside the gene matches. Germline CDR1 MNHEY, CDR2 SVGAGI.

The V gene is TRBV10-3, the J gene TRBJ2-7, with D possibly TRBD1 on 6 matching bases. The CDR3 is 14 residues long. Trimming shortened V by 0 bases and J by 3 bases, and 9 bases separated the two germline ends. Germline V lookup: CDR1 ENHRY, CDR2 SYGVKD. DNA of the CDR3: TGTGCCATCAGTGAGTCGGGGGCCGGCTACGAGCAGTACTTC. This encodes CAISESGAGYEQYF.

CDR3 residues: CASSLTGGNEKLFF. Written as DNA, the CDR3 is TGTGCCAGTAGTCTAACAGGGGGTAATGAAAAACTGTTTTTT. This chain links TRBV19 with TRBJ1-4; 8 nucleotides line up with TRBD1. There are 14 residues in the CDR3. Trimming removed 5 bases from V and 4 bases from J; junction bases left unmatched: 3. Germline V gene lookup returns CDR1 LNHDA and CDR2 SQIVND (reference sequence). The whole variable domain, filled in from reference TRBV19 and TRBJ1-4, reads DGGITQSPKYLFRKEGQNVTLSCEQNLNHDAMYWYRQDPGQGLRLIYYSQIVNDFQKGDIAEGYSVSREKKESFPLTVTSAQKNPTAFYLCASSLTGGNEKLFFGSGTQLSVL.

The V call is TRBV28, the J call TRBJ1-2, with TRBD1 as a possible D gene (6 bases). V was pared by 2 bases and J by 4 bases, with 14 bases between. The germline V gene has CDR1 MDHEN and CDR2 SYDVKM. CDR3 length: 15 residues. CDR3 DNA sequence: TGTGCCAGCAGTTTAAGGCAGCAGGGGATCTATGGCTACACCTTC. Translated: CASSLRQQGIYGYTF.

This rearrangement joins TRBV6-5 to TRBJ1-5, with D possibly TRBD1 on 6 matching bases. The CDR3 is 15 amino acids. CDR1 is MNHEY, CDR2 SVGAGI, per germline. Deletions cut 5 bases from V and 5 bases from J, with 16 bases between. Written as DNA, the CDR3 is TGTGCCAGCAGTCAGACAGGCGGGGGCGATCAGCCCCAGCATTTT. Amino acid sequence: CASSQTGGGDQPQHF.